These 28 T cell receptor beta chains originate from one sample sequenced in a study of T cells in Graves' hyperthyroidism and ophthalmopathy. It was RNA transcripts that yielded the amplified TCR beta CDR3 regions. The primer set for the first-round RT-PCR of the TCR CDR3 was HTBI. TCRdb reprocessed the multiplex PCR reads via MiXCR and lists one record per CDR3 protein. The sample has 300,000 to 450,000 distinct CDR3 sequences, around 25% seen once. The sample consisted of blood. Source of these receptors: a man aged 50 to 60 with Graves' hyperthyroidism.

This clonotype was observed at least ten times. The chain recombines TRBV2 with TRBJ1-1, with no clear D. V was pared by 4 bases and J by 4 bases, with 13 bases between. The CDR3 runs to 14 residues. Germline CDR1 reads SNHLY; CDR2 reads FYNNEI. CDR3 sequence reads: CASSGTSGVTEAFF. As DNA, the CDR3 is TGTGCCAGCAGTGGAACCTCGGGCGTCACTGAAGCTTTCTTT.

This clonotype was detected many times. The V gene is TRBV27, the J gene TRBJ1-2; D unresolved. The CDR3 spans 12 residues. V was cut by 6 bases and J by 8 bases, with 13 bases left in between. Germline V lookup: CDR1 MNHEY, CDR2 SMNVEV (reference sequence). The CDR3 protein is CASSSTGSGYTF. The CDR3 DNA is TGTGCCAGCAGCAGCACGGGGTCGGGCTACACCTTC.

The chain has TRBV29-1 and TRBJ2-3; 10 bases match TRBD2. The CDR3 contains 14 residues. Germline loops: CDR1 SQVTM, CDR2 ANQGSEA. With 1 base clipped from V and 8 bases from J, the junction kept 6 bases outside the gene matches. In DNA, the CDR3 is TGCAGCGTTGAAGCTAGCGGGAGTTGGGGTACGCAGTATTTT. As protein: CSVEASGSWGTQYF.

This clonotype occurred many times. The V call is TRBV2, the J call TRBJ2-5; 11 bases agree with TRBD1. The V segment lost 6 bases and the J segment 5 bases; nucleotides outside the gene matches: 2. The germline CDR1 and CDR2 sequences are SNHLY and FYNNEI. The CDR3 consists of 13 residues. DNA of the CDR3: TGTGCCAGCAGGGGACAGGGGGGGGAGACCCAGTACTTC. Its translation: CASRGQGGETQYF.

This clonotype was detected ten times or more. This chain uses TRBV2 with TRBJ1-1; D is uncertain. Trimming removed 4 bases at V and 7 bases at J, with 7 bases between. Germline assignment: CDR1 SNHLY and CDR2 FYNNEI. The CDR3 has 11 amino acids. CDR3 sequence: CASSVQLEAFF. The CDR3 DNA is TGTGCCAGCAGTGTACAGCTTGAAGCTTTCTTT.

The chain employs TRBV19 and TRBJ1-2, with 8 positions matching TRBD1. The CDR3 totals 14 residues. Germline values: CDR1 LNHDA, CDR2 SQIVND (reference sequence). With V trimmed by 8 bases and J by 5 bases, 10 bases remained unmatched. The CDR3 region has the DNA TGTGCCAGTGATCGGGCAGGGGGCTTGTATGGCTACACCTTC. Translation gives CASDRAGGLYGYTF.

In nucleotides, the CDR3 is TGTGCCAGCAGACCTCCAACCCGGACGGGCCGACGTGAAGCTTTCTTT. It is translated as CASRPPTRTGRREAFF. The chain combines TRBV7-9 with TRBJ1-1, with D unresolved. The V end was cut by 6 bases, the J end by 7 bases, with 24 bases between. The CDR3 has 16 amino acids. Germline CDR1 and CDR2: SEHNR and FQNEAQ (reference sequence). Using reference TRBV7-9 and TRBJ1-1 for the parts outside the CDR3, the full variable domain is DTGVSQNPRHKITKRGQNVTFRCDPISEHNRLYWYRQTLGQGPEFLTYFQNEAQLEKSRLLSDRFSAERPKGSFSTLEIQRTEQGDSAMYLCASRPPTRTGRREAFFGQGTRLTVV.

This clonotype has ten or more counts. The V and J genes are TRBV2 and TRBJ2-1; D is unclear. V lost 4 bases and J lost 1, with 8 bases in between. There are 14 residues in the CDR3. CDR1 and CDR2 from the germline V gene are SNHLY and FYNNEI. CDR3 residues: CASSVMGSYNEQFF. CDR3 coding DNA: TGTGCCAGCAGTGTTATGGGTTCCTACAATGAGCAGTTCTTC.

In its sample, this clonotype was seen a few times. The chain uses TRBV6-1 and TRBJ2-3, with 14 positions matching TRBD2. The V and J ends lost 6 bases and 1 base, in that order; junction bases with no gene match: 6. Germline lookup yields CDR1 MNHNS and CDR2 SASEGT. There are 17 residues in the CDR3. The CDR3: CASSYVGLAGGTDTQYF. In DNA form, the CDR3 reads TGTGCCAGCAGCTACGTGGGACTAGCGGGAGGCACAGATACGCAGTATTTT.

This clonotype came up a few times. Here the CDR3 DNA reads TGTGCCAGCAGTGAAGTTGGGGCAAGTTCACCCCTCCACTTT. Translated, it gives CASSEVGASSPLHF. V is TRBV6-1 and J is TRBJ1-6, with D perhaps TRBD1 (5 bases). Trimming shortened V by 1 base and J by 9 bases, and 10 bases separated the two germline ends. CDR1 is MNHNS, CDR2 SASEGT, per germline. This CDR3 is built from 14 residues.

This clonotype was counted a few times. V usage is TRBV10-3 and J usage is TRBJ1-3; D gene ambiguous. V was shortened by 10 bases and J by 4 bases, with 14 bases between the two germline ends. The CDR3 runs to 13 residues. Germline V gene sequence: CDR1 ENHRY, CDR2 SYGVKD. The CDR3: CATARPGGNTIYF. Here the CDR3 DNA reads TGTGCCACCGCCCGGCCTGGCGGAAACACCATATATTTT.

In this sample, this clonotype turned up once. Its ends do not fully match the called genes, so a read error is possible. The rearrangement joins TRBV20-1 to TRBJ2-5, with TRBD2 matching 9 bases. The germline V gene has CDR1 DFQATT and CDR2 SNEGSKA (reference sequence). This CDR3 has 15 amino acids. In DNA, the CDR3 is TGCAGTGCTAGAGATCTGCGGGAGGGAATTGTGACCCGGTACTTC. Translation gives CSARDLREGIVTRYF.

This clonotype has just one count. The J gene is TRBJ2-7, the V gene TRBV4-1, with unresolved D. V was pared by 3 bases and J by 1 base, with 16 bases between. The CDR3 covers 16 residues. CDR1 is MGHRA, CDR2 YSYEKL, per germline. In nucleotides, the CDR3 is TGCGCCAGCAGCCAGGGTGACCGCTTTTCTTCCTACGAGCAGTACTTC. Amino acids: CASSQGDRFSSYEQYF.

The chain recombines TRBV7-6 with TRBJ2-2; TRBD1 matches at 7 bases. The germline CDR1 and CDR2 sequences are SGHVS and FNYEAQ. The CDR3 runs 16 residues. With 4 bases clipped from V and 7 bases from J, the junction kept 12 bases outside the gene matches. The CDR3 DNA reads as TGTGCCAGCAGCTCCGCCGGACAGGACGGATTCGGGGAGCTGTTTTTT. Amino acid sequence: CASSSAGQDGFGELFF.

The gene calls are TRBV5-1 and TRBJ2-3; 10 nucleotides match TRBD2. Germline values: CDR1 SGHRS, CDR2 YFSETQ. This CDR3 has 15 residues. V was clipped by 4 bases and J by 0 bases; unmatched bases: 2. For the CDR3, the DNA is TGCGCCAGCAGCACTAGCGGGACTAGCACAGATACGCAGTATTTT. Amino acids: CASSTSGTSTDTQYF. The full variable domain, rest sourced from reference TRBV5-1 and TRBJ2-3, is KAGVTQTPRYLIKTRGQQVTLSCSPISGHRSVSWYQQTPGQGLQFLFEYFSETQRNKGNFPGRFSGRQFSNSRSEMNVSTLELGDSALYLCASSTSGTSTDTQYFGPGTRLTVL.

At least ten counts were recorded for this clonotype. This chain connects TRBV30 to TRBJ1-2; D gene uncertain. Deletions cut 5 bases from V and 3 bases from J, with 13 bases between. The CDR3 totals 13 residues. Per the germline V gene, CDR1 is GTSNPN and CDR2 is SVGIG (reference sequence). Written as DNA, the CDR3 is TGTGCCTGGGCACAAGGGCGACACTATGGCTACACCTTC. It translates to CAWAQGRHYGYTF.

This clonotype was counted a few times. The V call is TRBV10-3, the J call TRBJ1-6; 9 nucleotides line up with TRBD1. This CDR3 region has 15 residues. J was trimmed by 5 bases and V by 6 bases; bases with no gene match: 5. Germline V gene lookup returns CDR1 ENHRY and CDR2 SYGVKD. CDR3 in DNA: TGTGCCATCAGAAACCGGGACAGGGATAATTCACCCCTCCACTTT. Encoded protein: CAIRNRDRDNSPLHF.

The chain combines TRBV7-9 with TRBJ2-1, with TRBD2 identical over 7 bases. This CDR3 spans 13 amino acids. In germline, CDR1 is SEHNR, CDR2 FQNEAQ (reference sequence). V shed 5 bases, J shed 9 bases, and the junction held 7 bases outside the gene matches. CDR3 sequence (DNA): TGTGCCAGCAGCCCGCCCCAGCGGGGTGAGCAGTTCTTC. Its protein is CASSPPQRGEQFF.

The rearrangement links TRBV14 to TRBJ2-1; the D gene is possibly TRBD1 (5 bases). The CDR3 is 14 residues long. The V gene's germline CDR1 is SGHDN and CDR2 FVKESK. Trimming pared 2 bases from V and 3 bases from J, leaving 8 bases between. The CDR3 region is CASSQLTVYNEQFF. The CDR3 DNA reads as TGTGCCAGCAGCCAATTGACAGTCTACAATGAGCAGTTCTTC.

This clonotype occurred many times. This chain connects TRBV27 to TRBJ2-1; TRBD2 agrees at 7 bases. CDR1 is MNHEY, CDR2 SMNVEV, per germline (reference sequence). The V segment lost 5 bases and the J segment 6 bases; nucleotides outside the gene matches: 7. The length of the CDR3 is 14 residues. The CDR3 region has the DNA TGTGCCAGCAGTGGACTAGTTCGTGTCAATGAGCAGTTCTTC. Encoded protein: CASSGLVRVNEQFF.

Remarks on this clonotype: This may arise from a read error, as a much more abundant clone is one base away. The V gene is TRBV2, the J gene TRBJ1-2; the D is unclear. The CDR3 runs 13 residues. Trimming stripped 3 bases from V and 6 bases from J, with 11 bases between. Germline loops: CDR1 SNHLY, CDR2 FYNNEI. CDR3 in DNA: TGTGCCAGCAGTGACTCAGAGGGCGATGGCTACACCTTC. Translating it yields CASSDSEGDGYTF.

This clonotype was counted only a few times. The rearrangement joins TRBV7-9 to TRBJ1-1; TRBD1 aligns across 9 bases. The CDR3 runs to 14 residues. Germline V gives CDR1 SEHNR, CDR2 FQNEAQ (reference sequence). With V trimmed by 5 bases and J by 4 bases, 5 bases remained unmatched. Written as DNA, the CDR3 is TGTGCCAGCAGCCGGATGACAGGGGGCACTGAAGCTTTCTTT. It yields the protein CASSRMTGGTEAFF. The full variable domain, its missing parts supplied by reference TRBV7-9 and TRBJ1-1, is DTGVSQNPRHKITKRGQNVTFRCDPISEHNRLYWYRQTLGQGPEFLTYFQNEAQLEKSRLLSDRFSAERPKGSFSTLEIQRTEQGDSAMYLCASSRMTGGTEAFFGQGTRLTVV.

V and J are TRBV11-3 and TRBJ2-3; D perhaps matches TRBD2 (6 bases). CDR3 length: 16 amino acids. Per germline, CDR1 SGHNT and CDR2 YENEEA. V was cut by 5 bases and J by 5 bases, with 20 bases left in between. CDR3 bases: TGTGCCAGCAGCATCAGGGCGGGACCCGCACGAGATACGCAGTATTTT. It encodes CASSIRAGPARDTQYF. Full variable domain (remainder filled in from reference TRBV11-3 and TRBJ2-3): EAGVVQSPRYKIIEKKQPVAFWCNPISGHNTLYWYLQNLGQGPELLIRYENEEAVDDSQLPKDRFSAERLKGVDSTLKIQPAELGDSAVYLCASSIRAGPARDTQYFGPGTRLTVL.

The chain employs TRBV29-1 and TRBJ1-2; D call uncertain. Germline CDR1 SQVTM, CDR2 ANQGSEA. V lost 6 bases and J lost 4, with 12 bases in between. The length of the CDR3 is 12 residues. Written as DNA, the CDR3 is TGCAGCGTCCCCAAGGGAGGCTATGGCTACACCTTC. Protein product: CSVPKGGYGYTF. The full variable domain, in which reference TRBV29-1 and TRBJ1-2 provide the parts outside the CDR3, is SAVISQKPSRDICQRGTSLTIQCQVDSQVTMMFWYRQQPGQSLTLIATANQGSEATYESGFVIDKFPISRPNLTFSTLTVSNMSPEDSSIYLCSVPKGGYGYTFGSGTRLTVV.

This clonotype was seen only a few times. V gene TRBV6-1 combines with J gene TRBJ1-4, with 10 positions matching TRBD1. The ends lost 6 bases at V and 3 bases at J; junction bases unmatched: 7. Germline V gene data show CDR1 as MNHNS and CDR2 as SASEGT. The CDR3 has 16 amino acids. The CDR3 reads CASRFRGQGANEKLFF. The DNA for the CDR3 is TGTGCCAGCAGATTCCGAGGACAGGGGGCTAATGAAAAACTGTTTTTT.

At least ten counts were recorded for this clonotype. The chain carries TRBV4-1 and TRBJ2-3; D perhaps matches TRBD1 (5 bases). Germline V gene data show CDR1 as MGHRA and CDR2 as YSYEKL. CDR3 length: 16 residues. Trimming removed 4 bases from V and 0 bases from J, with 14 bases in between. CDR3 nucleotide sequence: TGCGCCAGCAGCCGCACAGGCCTACCTAGCACAGATACGCAGTATTTT. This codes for CASSRTGLPSTDTQYF.

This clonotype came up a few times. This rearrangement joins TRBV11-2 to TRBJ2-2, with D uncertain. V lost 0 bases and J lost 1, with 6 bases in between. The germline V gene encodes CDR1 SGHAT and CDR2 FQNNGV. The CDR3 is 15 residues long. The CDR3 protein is CASSLDLWNTGELFF. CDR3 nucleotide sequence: TGTGCCAGCAGCTTAGATTTGTGGAACACCGGGGAGCTGTTTTTT.

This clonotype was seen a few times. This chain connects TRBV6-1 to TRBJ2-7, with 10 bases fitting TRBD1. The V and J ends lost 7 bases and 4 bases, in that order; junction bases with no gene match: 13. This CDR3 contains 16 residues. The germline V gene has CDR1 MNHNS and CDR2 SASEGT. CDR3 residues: CASKPPGGQGRYEQYF. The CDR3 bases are TGTGCCAGCAAACCCCCAGGGGGACAGGGGAGGTACGAGCAGTACTTC.